The rows below give T cell receptor beta chains drawn from one sample of a study of T-cell reconstitution after alpha-beta-depleted transplantation in children. TCRdb fed the PCR reads into MiXCR, producing one record per CDR3 protein. This table holds some 180,000 distinct CDR3 sequences, roughly 7% found once. This specimen consisted of PBMCs, obtained before TCRalphabeta/CD19-depleted stem cell transplant. These TCRs come from a boy younger than 10 with acute lymphoblastic leukemia, due to receive a stem cell transplant. The CDR3 runs from the conserved cysteine through the conserved F or W. A D gene is named only where the DNA matches it firmly. The size field is filled for only some rows; it gives once, few, many or a size class.

size: many
D: .
J: TRBJ1-2
V: TRBV5-6
DNA: TGTGCCAGCAGCATACGGAGACTGGGGGCCTATGGCTACACCTTC
CDR3: CASSIRRLGAYGYTF

size: few
D: TRBD2
J: TRBJ2-1
V: TRBV6-1
DNA: TGTGCCAGCAGCACCGGGACTAGCCGAATTAATGAGCAGTTCTTC
CDR3: CASSTGTSRINEQFF

size: many
D: .
J: TRBJ2-7
V: TRBV6-5
DNA: TGTGCCAGCAGTTACGTAACAGGGTACTACGAGCAGTACTTC
CDR3: CASSYVTGYYEQYF

size: many
D: .
J: TRBJ1-2
V: TRBV28
DNA: TGTGCCAGCAGTTTATTTGGAGGGGGGAACTATGGCTACACCTTC
CDR3: CASSLFGGGNYGYTF

size: many
D: .
J: TRBJ1-3
V: TRBV7-8
DNA: TGTGCCAGCAGCTTAGCGGGGCACGACTCTGGAAACACCATATATTTT
CDR3: CASSLAGHDSGNTIYF

size: many
D: .
J: TRBJ2-3
V: TRBV9
DNA: TGTGCCAGCAGCGTAGTACACACAGATACGCAGTATTTT
CDR3: CASSVVHTDTQYF

size: few
D: .
J: TRBJ1-1
V: TRBV28
DNA: TGTGCCAGCAGTCACACTAGAGGGGCGAACACTGAAGCTTTCTTT
CDR3: CASSHTRGANTEAFF

size: many
D: .
J: TRBJ2-1
V: TRBV24-1
DNA: TGTGCCACCGGCGGGGACTCCTACAATGAGCAGTTCTTC
CDR3: CATGGDSYNEQFF

size: many
D: .
J: TRBJ2-5
V: TRBV5-1
DNA: TGCGCCAGCAGCCCACCGCGTAGGGACTCGAGACAAGAGACCCAGTACTTC
CDR3: CASSPPRRDSRQETQYF

size: .
D: .
J: TRBJ2-1
V: TRBV27
DNA: TGTGCCAGCAGTACGCGGACTGGAGCAATTGAGCAGTTCTTC
CDR3: CASSTRTGAIEQFF

size: many
D: TRBD1
J: TRBJ1-1
V: TRBV12-3/TRBV12-4
DNA: TGTGCCAGCAGCGCCGGGACAGGGGGGACTGAAGCTTTCTTT
CDR3: CASSAGTGGTEAFF

size: few
D: TRBD2
J: TRBJ2-7
V: TRBV12-3/TRBV12-4
DNA: TGTGCCAGCAGTTTGAGGAGCGGGGGTGCCTGGGAGCAGTACTTC
CDR3: CASSLRSGGAWEQYF

size: many
D: .
J: TRBJ2-6
V: TRBV7-9
DNA: TGTGCCAGCAGGGAAAGGAGGGCCGGGGCCAACGTCCTGACTTTC
CDR3: CASRERRAGANVLTF

size: many
D: TRBD1
J: TRBJ1-2
V: TRBV7-2
DNA: TGTGCCAGCAGTATACAGGGGGATAACTATGGCTACACCTTC
CDR3: CASSIQGDNYGYTF

size: few
D: TRBD2
J: TRBJ2-1
V: TRBV7-2
DNA: TGTGCCAGCAGTAGAGAACCGGGACTAGCCCTCCAGTGGCGGTTCTTC
CDR3: CASSREPGLALQWRFF

size: many
D: .
J: TRBJ1-2
V: TRBV29-1
DNA: TGCAGCGCCGACTACGATGGCTACACCTTC
CDR3: CSADYDGYTF

size: few
D: .
J: TRBJ1-6
V: TRBV5-1
DNA: TGCGCCAGCAGCTTGGACAGTGATAATTCACCCCTCCACTTT
CDR3: CASSLDSDNSPLHF

size: many
D: TRBD2
J: TRBJ2-7
V: TRBV15
DNA: TGTGCCACCAGCAAAGTATGGAGCGGGGGTTTACCCTACGAGCAGTACTTC
CDR3: CATSKVWSGGLPYEQYF

size: many
D: .
J: TRBJ2-1
V: TRBV20-1
DNA: TGCAGTGCTAGGCCCCTCCCGGGTAATGAGCAGTTCTTC
CDR3: CSARPLPGNEQFF

size: many
D: TRBD2
J: TRBJ2-1
V: TRBV3-1
DNA: TGTGCCAGCAGCCATAGCGGGGGCTACAATGAGCAGTTCTTC
CDR3: CASSHSGGYNEQFF

size: many
D: TRBD2
J: TRBJ2-7
V: TRBV20-1
DNA: TGCAGTGCCCCGATAGCGGGAGCCTACGAGCAGTACTTC
CDR3: CSAPIAGAYEQYF

size: .
D: .
J: TRBJ2-7
V: TRBV7-2
DNA: TGTGCCAGCAGCTTAAACCCAACCTACGAGCAGTACTTC
CDR3: CASSLNPTYEQYF

size: many
D: TRBD2
J: TRBJ2-7
V: TRBV5-1
DNA: TGCGCCAGCAGCCCGTTACCGGGGGAGGGGCACGAGCAGTACTTC
CDR3: CASSPLPGEGHEQYF

size: many
D: .
J: TRBJ1-1
V: TRBV10-3
DNA: TGTGCCATCAGTGGCGGCAGAGAAAGGGGCGAGGAAGCTTTCTTT
CDR3: CAISGGRERGEEAFF

size: many
D: .
J: TRBJ1-1
V: TRBV12-3/TRBV12-4
DNA: TGTGCCAGCACATGGACGGACACTGAAGCTTTCTTT
CDR3: CASTWTDTEAFF

size: few
D: .
J: TRBJ1-1
V: TRBV29-1
DNA: TGCAGCGTTGAAGTATGGGAGGACACTGAAGCTTTCTTT
CDR3: CSVEVWEDTEAFF

size: many
D: .
J: TRBJ2-1
V: TRBV7-7
DNA: TGTGCTAGCAGCCGCAAAAAGGGGGTCCCACCGAGCTCCTACAATGAGCAGTTCTTC
CDR3: CASSRKKGVPPSSYNEQFF

size: few
D: TRBD1
J: TRBJ1-2
V: TRBV29-1
DNA: TGCAGCGTTTCGGACAGGGGGCGGTCGAAACTTAACTATGGCTACACCTTC
CDR3: CSVSDRGRSKLNYGYTF

size: many
D: TRBD1
J: TRBJ1-4
V: TRBV12-3/TRBV12-4
DNA: TGTGCCAGCAGGTCAACAGGGGTTAATGAAAAACTGTTTTTT
CDR3: CASRSTGVNEKLFF

size: few
D: TRBD2
J: TRBJ2-1
V: TRBV5-5
DNA: TGTGCCAGCAGCCCTGGGCGGGGGGGCAATGAGCAGTTCTTC
CDR3: CASSPGRGGNEQFF

size: many
D: .
J: TRBJ1-1
V: TRBV29-1
DNA: TGCAGCGTGAGTGACACTGAAGCTTTCTTT
CDR3: CSVSDTEAFF

size: few
D: .
J: TRBJ2-7
V: TRBV7-2
DNA: TGTGCCAGCAGCTTATATAGCAGGGCCTACGAGCAGTACTTC
CDR3: CASSLYSRAYEQYF

size: few
D: TRBD1
J: TRBJ2-7
V: TRBV5-1
DNA: TGCGCCAGCAGCTTGGGGGCGGGACAGGACTACGAGCAGTACTTC
CDR3: CASSLGAGQDYEQYF

size: many
D: TRBD2
J: TRBJ2-3
V: TRBV28
DNA: TGTGCCAGCAGTCCTAGCGGGGGGGCCAATACGCAGTATTTT
CDR3: CASSPSGGANTQYF

size: many
D: .
J: TRBJ2-1
V: TRBV29-1
DNA: TGCAGCGTTGATTTCCAGGGCCTACTCTTC
CDR3: CSVDFQGLLF

size: few
D: TRBD1
J: TRBJ2-6
V: TRBV11-2
DNA: TGTGCCAGCAGCTCCTACTTTCGGGACAGTTCCTCTGGGGCCAACGTCCTGACTTTC
CDR3: CASSSYFRDSSSGANVLTF

size: many
D: .
J: TRBJ2-7
V: TRBV20-1
DNA: TGCAGTGCCATTCCCTGGGACAAAACCTACGAGCAGTACTTC
CDR3: CSAIPWDKTYEQYF

size: few
D: TRBD1
J: TRBJ2-5
V: TRBV12-3/TRBV12-4
DNA: TGTGCCAGCAGGGGACAGGGGGGTATGGAGACCCAGTACTTC
CDR3: CASRGQGGMETQYF

size: many
D: .
J: TRBJ2-3
V: TRBV4-3
DNA: TGCGCCAGCAGCCAAGATTCCGCCGATACAGATACGCAGTATTTT
CDR3: CASSQDSADTDTQYF

size: many
D: TRBD2
J: TRBJ2-1
V: TRBV28
DNA: TGTGCCACCTCGGGACTAGCGGGATACAATGAGCAGTTCTTC
CDR3: CATSGLAGYNEQFF

size: many
D: TRBD2
J: TRBJ2-3
V: TRBV28
DNA: TGTGCCAGCAGTTCTTTAGCGGGGCCCTGGGATACGCAGTATTTT
CDR3: CASSSLAGPWDTQYF

size: .
D: .
J: TRBJ2-3
V: TRBV5-1
DNA: TGCGCCAGCACTGGGACCCGAACAGATACGCAGTATTTT
CDR3: CASTGTRTDTQYF

size: .
D: .
J: TRBJ2-2
V: TRBV2
DNA: TGTGCCAGCAGCTCATACCCGACAGGAACCGGGGAGCTGTTTTTT
CDR3: CASSSYPTGTGELFF

size: many
D: .
J: TRBJ2-3
V: TRBV28
DNA: TGTGCCAGCAGTCCTCCCAGGGGCCCTAGCACAGATACGCAGTATTTT
CDR3: CASSPPRGPSTDTQYF

size: many
D: TRBD2
J: TRBJ2-3
V: TRBV10-3
DNA: TGTGCCATCAGTGCCGCTAGCGGGGGGGCAACTAGCACAGATACGCAGTATTTT
CDR3: CAISAASGGATSTDTQYF

size: .
D: .
J: TRBJ1-2
V: TRBV20-1
DNA: TGCAGTGCTAGAAGTCATAACTATGGCTACACCTTC
CDR3: CSARSHNYGYTF

size: many
D: .
J: TRBJ2-7
V: TRBV20-1
DNA: TGCAGTGCTAGGAAGGGGGCCTACGAGCAGTACTTC
CDR3: CSARKGAYEQYF

size: many
D: TRBD2
J: TRBJ2-1
V: TRBV5-6
DNA: TGTGCCAGCAGCTCCGTCGGGACTAGAAAGGGGCCCTCCTACAATGAGCAGTTCTTC
CDR3: CASSSVGTRKGPSYNEQFF

size: few
D: TRBD1
J: TRBJ1-1
V: TRBV28
DNA: TGTGCCAGCAGTTTAACCGGGACAGGCACTGAAGCTTTCTTT
CDR3: CASSLTGTGTEAFF